These T cell receptor beta chains were read from a single sample in a study of identical twins. MiXCR, run by TCRdb on the 5' RACE reads, gives a single entry per CDR3 protein. Seen here are about 810,000 distinct CDR3 sequences, roughly an eighth observed once, and the top ten hold around 1.6%. This sample also appeared in a second study, on yellow fever vaccine responses in identical twins.

The sequencing input was PBMCs. These receptors were obtained from a woman between 18 and 30 years old in good health. The CDR3 runs from the conserved cysteine through the conserved F or W. The D gene is left open where the match is weak. Size is omitted from some rows. Given values are once, few, many or a class for expanded clones.

clone size	V gene	J gene	D gene	CDR3 protein	CDR3 DNA
.	TRBV12-3/TRBV12-4	TRBJ2-3	.	CASGPQVTLLTDTQYF	TGTGCCAGCGGACCCCAGGTTACACTACTCACAGATACGCAGTATTTT
.	TRBV5-1	TRBJ1-5	TRBD1	CASSWGDRDQPQHF	TGCGCCAGCAGCTGGGGGGACAGGGACCAGCCCCAGCATTTT
few	TRBV12-3/TRBV12-4	TRBJ1-1	.	CASSFQDPTPEAFF	TGTGCCAGCAGTTTTCAGGACCCGACCCCTGAAGCTTTCTTT
few	TRBV9	TRBJ2-1	TRBD2	CASSTLAGFSYNEQFF	TGTGCCAGCAGCACACTAGCGGGCTTCTCCTACAATGAGCAGTTCTTC
few	TRBV7-9	TRBJ2-3	.	CASSLRPNTDTQYF	TGTGCCAGCAGCTTAAGACCAAACACAGATACGCAGTATTTT
once	TRBV6-1	TRBJ2-1	.	CASTPGTRDEQFF	TGTGCCAGCACTCCCGGGACTCGCGATGAGCAGTTCTTC
few	TRBV7-9	TRBJ1-4	.	CASSDQWTNEKLFF	TGTGCCAGCAGCGACCAGTGGACTAATGAAAAACTGTTTTTT
many	TRBV7-9	TRBJ2-1	.	CASSHSEMTYNEQFF	TGTGCCAGCAGCCATAGCGAGATGACCTACAATGAGCAGTTCTTC
few	TRBV5-8	TRBJ2-7	TRBD2	CASSGGLAGRGSEQYF	TGTGCCAGCAGCGGGGGACTAGCGGGGAGAGGGAGCGAGCAGTACTTC
many	TRBV12-3/TRBV12-4	TRBJ2-3	TRBD1	CASSLVIGTGSYTQYF	TGTGCCAGTAGTTTAGTCATTGGGACAGGGTCATATACGCAGTATTTT
few	TRBV14	TRBJ1-4	.	CASSQVDEKLFF	TGTGCCAGCAGCCAAGTAGATGAAAAACTGTTTTTT
many	TRBV12-3/TRBV12-4	TRBJ1-5	TRBD1	CASSYTGDNQPQHF	TGTGCCAGCAGTTACACAGGGGACAATCAGCCCCAGCATTTT
.	TRBV20-1	TRBJ2-5	.	CSASAPGGTQYF	TGCAGTGCTAGTGCTCCTGGCGGGACCCAGTACTTC
few	TRBV7-2	TRBJ2-7	.	CASSPSAIPYEQYF	TGTGCCAGCAGCCCTTCGGCAATCCCGTACGAGCAGTACTTC
.	TRBV5-5	TRBJ2-1	.	CASSTTGSSYNEQFF	TGTGCCAGCAGCACAACAGGGAGCTCCTACAATGAGCAGTTCTTC
few	TRBV20-1	TRBJ1-1	.	CSAPTGESTEAFF	TGCAGTGCCCCGACAGGAGAAAGCACTGAAGCTTTCTTT
few	TRBV10-1	TRBJ1-1	.	CASSEHTNTEAFF	TGCGCCAGCAGTGAGCACACCAACACTGAAGCTTTCTTT
few	TRBV10-1	TRBJ2-3	.	CASSESEGPNTQYF	TGCGCCAGCAGTGAGTCGGAGGGTCCAAATACGCAGTATTTT
.	TRBV10-2	TRBJ1-2	.	CASSESYGPFYGYTF	TGCGCCAGCAGTGAGTCCTATGGTCCTTTCTATGGCTACACCTTC
few	TRBV4-1	TRBJ2-3	TRBD2	CASSPGRGAADTQYF	TGCGCCAGCAGCCCCGGGCGGGGGGCGGCAGATACGCAGTATTTT
.	TRBV20-1	TRBJ2-7	TRBD2	CSARLAGGVYEQYF	TGCAGTGCTAGGCTAGCGGGAGGTGTCTACGAGCAGTACTTC